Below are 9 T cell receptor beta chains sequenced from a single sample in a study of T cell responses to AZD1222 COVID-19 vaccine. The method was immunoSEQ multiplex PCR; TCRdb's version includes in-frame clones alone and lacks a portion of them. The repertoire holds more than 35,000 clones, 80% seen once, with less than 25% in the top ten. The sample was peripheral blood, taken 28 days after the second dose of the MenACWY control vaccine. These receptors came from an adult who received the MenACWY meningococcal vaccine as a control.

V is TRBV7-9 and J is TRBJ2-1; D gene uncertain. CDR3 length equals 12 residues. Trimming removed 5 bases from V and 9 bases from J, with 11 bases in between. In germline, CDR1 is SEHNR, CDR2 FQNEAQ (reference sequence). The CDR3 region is CASSLIRLEQFF. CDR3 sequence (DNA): TGTGCCAGCAGCCTCATTCGCCTTGAGCAGTTCTTC. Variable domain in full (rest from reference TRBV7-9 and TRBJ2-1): DTGVSQNPRHKITKRGQNVTFRCDPISEHNRLYWYRQTLGQGPEFLTYFQNEAQLEKSRLLSDRFSAERPKGSFSTLEIQRTEQGDSAMYLCASSLIRLEQFFGPGTRLTVL.

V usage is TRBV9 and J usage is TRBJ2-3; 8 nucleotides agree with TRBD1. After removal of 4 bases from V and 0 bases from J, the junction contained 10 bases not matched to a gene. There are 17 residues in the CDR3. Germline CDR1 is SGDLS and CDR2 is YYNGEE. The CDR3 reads CASSFMSGTGSTDTQYF. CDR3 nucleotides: TGTGCCAGCAGCTTCATGTCCGGGACAGGCAGCACAGATACGCAGTATTTT. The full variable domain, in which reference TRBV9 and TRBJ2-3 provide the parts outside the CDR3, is DSGVTQTPKHLITATGQRVTLRCSPRSGDLSVYWYQQSLDQGLQFLIQYYNGEERAKGNILERFSAQQFPDLHSELNLSSLELGDSALYFCASSFMSGTGSTDTQYFGPGTRLTVL.

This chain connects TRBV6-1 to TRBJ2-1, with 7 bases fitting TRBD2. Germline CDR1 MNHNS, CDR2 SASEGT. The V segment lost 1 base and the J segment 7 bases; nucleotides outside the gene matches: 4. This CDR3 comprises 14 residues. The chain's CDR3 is CASSEDGRRNEQFF. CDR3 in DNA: TGTGCCAGCAGTGAAGACGGGAGGAGAAATGAGCAGTTCTTC.

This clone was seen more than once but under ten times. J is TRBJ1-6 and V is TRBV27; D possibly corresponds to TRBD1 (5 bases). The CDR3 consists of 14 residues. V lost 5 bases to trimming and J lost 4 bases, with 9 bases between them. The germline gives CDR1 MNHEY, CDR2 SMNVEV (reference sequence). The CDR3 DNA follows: TGTGCCAGCAGTGAGGGACGGTATAATTCACCCCTCCACTTT. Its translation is CASSEGRYNSPLHF.

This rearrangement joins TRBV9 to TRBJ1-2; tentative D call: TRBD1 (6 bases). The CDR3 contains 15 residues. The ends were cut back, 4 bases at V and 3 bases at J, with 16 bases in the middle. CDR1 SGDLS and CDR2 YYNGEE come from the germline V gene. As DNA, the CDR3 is TGTGCCAGCAGCTCGACTGGGGGGACATACTATGGCTACACCTTC. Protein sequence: CASSSTGGTYYGYTF. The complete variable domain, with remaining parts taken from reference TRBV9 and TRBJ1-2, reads DSGVTQTPKHLITATGQRVTLRCSPRSGDLSVYWYQQSLDQGLQFLIQYYNGEERAKGNILERFSAQQFPDLHSELNLSSLELGDSALYFCASSSTGGTYYGYTFGSGTRLTVV.

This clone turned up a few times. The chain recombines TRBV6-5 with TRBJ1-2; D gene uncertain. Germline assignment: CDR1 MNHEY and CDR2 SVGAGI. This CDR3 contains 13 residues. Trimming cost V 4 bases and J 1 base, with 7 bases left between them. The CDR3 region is CASSSVGNYGYTF. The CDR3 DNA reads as TGTGCCAGCAGTTCCGTGGGTAACTATGGCTACACCTTC.

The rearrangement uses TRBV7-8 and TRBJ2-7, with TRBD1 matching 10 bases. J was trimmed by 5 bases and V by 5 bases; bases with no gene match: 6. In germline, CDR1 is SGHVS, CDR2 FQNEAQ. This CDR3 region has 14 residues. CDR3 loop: CASSVGQGTHEQYV. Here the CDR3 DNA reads TGTGCCAGCAGCGTGGGACAGGGGACCCACGAGCAGTACGTC.

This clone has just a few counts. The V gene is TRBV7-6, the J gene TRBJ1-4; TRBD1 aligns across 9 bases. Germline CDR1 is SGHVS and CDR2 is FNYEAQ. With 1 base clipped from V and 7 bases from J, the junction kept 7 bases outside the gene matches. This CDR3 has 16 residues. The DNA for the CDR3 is TGTGCCAGCAGCTTAGAGGGGGGACAGGGCATTGAAAAACTGTTTTTT. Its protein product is CASSLEGGQGIEKLFF.

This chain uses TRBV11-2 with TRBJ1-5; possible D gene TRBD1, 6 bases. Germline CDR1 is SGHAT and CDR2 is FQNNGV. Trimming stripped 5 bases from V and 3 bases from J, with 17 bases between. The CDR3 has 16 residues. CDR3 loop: CASSLSSGVLNQPQHF. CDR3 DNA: TGTGCCAGCAGCCTATCCTCAGGGGTCCTCAATCAGCCCCAGCATTTT.